Shown below are 14 T cell receptor beta chains from a single sample sequenced in a study of T cell responses to AZD1222 COVID-19 vaccine. Assay: immunoSEQ multiplex PCR; the TCRdb copy retains only in-frame clones and omits some. This repertoire shows around 180,000 clones, 90% found once; its top ten account for around 3%. The starting material was peripheral blood, obtained on day 0 of AZD1222 vaccination. The receptors originated from an adult in good health.

With regard to this clone: The same CDR3 arises from other DNA sequences in this sample as well. The rearrangement links TRBV27 to TRBJ2-5; D is perhaps TRBD2 (5 bases). CDR3 length: 11 residues. Germline CDR1 reads MNHEY; CDR2 reads SMNVEV (reference sequence). Between the trimmed V and J ends, which lost 4 bases and 5 bases, there was a span of 5 bases. Here the CDR3 reads CASSSGETQYF. The CDR3 region has the DNA TGTGCCAGCAGTTCGGGGGAGACCCAGTACTTC.

The chain uses TRBV19 and TRBJ1-1; a weak D match, TRBD1 (5 bases). Germline CDR1 LNHDA, CDR2 SQIVND (reference sequence). With 5 bases removed from V and 5 bases from J, the gap between germline ends came to 15 bases. CDR3 size: 14 residues. The CDR3 protein is CASSWLGGGTEAFF. The CDR3 DNA follows: TGTGCCAGTAGTTGGCTGGGGGGAGGTACTGAAGCTTTCTTT.

The V call is TRBV15, the J call TRBJ1-5; 7 positions agree with TRBD1. Germline V lookup: CDR1 LNHNV, CDR2 YYDKDF (reference sequence). V lost 2 bases, J lost 6 bases, and 10 bases stayed unmatched. This CDR3 has 16 amino acids. In nucleotides, the CDR3 is TGTGCCACCAGCAGATTCCCGGGACAGTCCATTCAGCCCCAGCATTTT. It yields the protein CATSRFPGQSIQPQHF.

The chain couples TRBV21-1 to TRBJ2-7; the table's D gene call, TRBD2, was not cross checked with the DNA. TRBV21-1 is described as a pseudogene. The length of the CDR3 is 13 residues. This CDR3 is CASSTAGRGEQYF. CDR3 DNA sequence: TGTGCCAGCAGCACCGCCGGGAGGGGCGAGCAGTACTTC.

This clone was found once. The genes are TRBV6-2 or TRBV6-3 and TRBJ2-2; D might be TRBD1 or TRBD2, each matching 7 bases. V lost 0 bases to trimming and J lost 2 bases, with 16 bases between them. The CDR3 is 18 residues long. Germline CDR1 and CDR2: MNHEY and SVGEGT. The CDR3 region has the DNA TGTGCCAGCAGTTACTCGAAGAGCGGGACAGTCAACACCGGGGAGCTGTTTTTT. Protein sequence: CASSYSKSGTVNTGELFF.

This chain joins TRBV11-2 and TRBJ2-5; 8 nucleotides align to TRBD2. The germline gives CDR1 SGHAT, CDR2 FQNNGV. The trim removed 5 bases at V and 2 bases at J, leaving 4 bases unmatched. This CDR3 has 14 residues. CDR3 DNA sequence: TGTGCCAGCAGCGCCGGGACTAGACAAGAGACCCAGTACTTC. This codes for CASSAGTRQETQYF.

The table lists this clone with a count of one. V gene TRBV5-1 combines with J gene TRBJ2-1; no definite D call. In germline, CDR1 is SGHRS, CDR2 YFSETQ. Deletions cut 1 base from V and 8 bases from J, with 13 bases between. This CDR3 has 14 residues. This CDR3 reads CASSLFSRYDEQFF. CDR3 sequence (DNA): TGCGCCAGCAGCTTGTTCTCAAGGTACGATGAGCAGTTCTTC.

The chain has TRBV7-2 and TRBJ2-3; 7 bases map to TRBD1. This CDR3 region has 14 residues. Germline CDR1 and CDR2: SGHTA and FQGNSA. Unmatched junction bases numbered 12, after V lost 5 bases and J lost 10 bases. The CDR3 sequence: CASSKGQAGSPQYF. The CDR3 region has the DNA TGTGCCAGCAGCAAAGGACAGGCTGGATCGCCGCAGTATTTT.

The chain uses TRBV5-4 and TRBJ2-1; 9 nucleotides agree with TRBD2. Germline V gives CDR1 SGHNT, CDR2 YYREEE (reference sequence). The trim removed 3 bases at V and 2 bases at J, leaving 6 bases unmatched. This CDR3 contains 16 residues. CDR3 protein: CASSSQTSGPYNEQFF. In nucleotides, the CDR3 is TGTGCCAGCAGCTCCCAGACTAGCGGCCCCTACAATGAGCAGTTCTTC.

This clone is a singleton in its sample. J is TRBJ1-3 and V is TRBV3-1 (or the pseudogene TRBV3-2); 8 nucleotides align to TRBD1. J gave up 0 bases and V 2 bases, and 6 bases lay outside the gene matches. CDR1 is LGHDT and CDR2 is YNNKEL in the germline V gene (reference sequence). CDR3 length: 17 amino acids. The CDR3, as DNA: TGTGCCAGCAGCCAACCCTGGACAGGGCCCTCTGGAAACACCATATATTTT. This codes for CASSQPWTGPSGNTIYF.

The gene calls are TRBV6-2 or TRBV6-3 and TRBJ2-3; TRBD1 matches at 7 bases. Germline assignment: CDR1 MNHEY and CDR2 SVGEGT. With 6 bases clipped from V and 4 bases from J, the junction kept 10 bases outside the gene matches. This CDR3 is built from 15 residues. The CDR3 coding sequence is TGTGCCAGCAGCCCCACCCGGACAGGACCAGATACGCAGTATTTT. It is translated as CASSPTRTGPDTQYF.

V gene TRBV7-2 combines with J gene TRBJ2-7; a weak D match, TRBD2 (6 bases). Trimming pared 2 bases from V and 3 bases from J, leaving 14 bases between. The CDR3 totals 15 residues. Germline CDR1 reads SGHTA; CDR2 reads FQGNSA. In DNA form, the CDR3 reads TGTGCCAGCAGCTTATTGGCGGGGCCGGGCTACGAGCAGTACTTC. Amino acid sequence: CASSLLAGPGYEQYF. Full variable domain (missing parts from reference TRBV7-2 and TRBJ2-7): GAGVSQSPSNKVTEKGKDVELRCDPISGHTALYWYRQSLGQGLEFLIYFQGNSAPDKSGLPSDRFSAERTGGSVSTLTIQRTQQEDSAVYLCASSLLAGPGYEQYFGPGTRLTVT.

The chain recombines TRBV6-5 with TRBJ1-2; D possibly corresponds to TRBD1 (6 bases). Germline V lookup: CDR1 MNHEY, CDR2 SVGAGI. V gave up 0 bases and J gave up 2 bases, with 13 bases separating them. CDR3 length equals 16 residues. The CDR3 spells CASSYSKGQYNYGYTF. CDR3 sequence (DNA): TGTGCCAGCAGTTACTCGAAAGGACAGTACAACTATGGCTACACCTTC.

Only one count was recorded for this clone. The chain has TRBV5-6 and TRBJ1-5, with D uncertain. The CDR3 spans 14 residues. V shed 3 bases and J shed 3 bases, with 10 bases lying between them. Germline CDR1 and CDR2: SGHDT and YYEEEE. The CDR3 spells CASSYWTVNQPQHF. The CDR3 nucleotides read TGTGCCAGCAGCTACTGGACGGTCAATCAGCCCCAGCATTTT.